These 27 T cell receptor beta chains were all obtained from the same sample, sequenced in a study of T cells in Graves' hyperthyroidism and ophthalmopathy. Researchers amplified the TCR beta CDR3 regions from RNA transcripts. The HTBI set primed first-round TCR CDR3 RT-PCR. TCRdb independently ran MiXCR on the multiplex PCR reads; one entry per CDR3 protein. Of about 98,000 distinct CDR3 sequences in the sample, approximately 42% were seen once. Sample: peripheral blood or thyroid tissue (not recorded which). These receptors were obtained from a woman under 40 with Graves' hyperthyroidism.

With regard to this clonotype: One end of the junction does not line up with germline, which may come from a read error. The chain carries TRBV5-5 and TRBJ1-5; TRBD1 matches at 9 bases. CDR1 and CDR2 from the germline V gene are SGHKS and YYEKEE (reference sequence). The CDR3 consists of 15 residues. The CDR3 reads CASGKGTGSIQPQHF. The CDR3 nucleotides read TGTGCCAGCGGCAAGGGGACAGGGAGCATTCAGCCCCAGCATTTT.

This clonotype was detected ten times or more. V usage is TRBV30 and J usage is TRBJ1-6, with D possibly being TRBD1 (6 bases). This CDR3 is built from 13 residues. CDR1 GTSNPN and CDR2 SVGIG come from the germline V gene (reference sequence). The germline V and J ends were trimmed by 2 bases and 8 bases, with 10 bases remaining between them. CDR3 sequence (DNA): TGTGCCTGGAGTAGACAGGAGGATTCACCCCTCCACTTT. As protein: CAWSRQEDSPLHF.

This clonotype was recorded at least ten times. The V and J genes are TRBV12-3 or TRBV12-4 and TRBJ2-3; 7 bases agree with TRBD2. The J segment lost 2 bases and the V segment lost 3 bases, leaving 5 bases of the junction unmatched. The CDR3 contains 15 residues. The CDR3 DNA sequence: TGTGCCAGCAGTTTGGAGCGGGAAGACACAGATACGCAGTATTTT. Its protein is CASSLEREDTDTQYF.

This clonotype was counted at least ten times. CDR3 sequence: CASSGQGYGYTF. The CDR3 nucleotides read TGTGCCAGCAGTGGACAAGGCTATGGCTACACCTTC. The chain couples TRBV2 to TRBJ1-2; D remains ambiguous. The germline V gene encodes CDR1 SNHLY and CDR2 FYNNEI. This CDR3 is built from 12 residues. With 4 bases removed from V and 4 bases from J, the gap between germline ends came to 7 bases.

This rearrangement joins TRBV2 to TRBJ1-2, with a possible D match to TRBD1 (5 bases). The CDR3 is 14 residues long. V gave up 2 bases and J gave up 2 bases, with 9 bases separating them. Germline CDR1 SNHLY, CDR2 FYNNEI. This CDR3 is CASSERGQNYGYTF. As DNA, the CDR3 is TGTGCCAGCAGTGAACGGGGCCAAAACTATGGCTACACCTTC.

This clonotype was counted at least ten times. The CDR3 bases are TGTGCCAGCAGCTTAACGGGACAGGGGTGGGGAAACACCATATATTTT. This translates into CASSLTGQGWGNTIYF. V is TRBV7-3 and J is TRBJ1-3; 10 nucleotides align to TRBD1. The CDR3 length is 16 residues. The germline CDR1 and CDR2 sequences are SGHTA and FQGTGA. V dropped 0 bases and J dropped 4; count of bases not matched to a gene: 3.

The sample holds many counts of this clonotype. CDR3 DNA: TGTGCCAGCAGCTTAGAGGGAGACGGCTACACCTTC. This sequence encodes CASSLEGDGYTF. The chain has TRBV11-2 and TRBJ1-2; D unclear. Between the trimmed V and J ends, which lost 0 bases and 8 bases, there was a span of 7 bases. Germline CDR1 and CDR2: SGHAT and FQNNGV. This CDR3 has 12 amino acids.

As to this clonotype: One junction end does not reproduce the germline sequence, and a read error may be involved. The CDR3 region is CASSLAAWQGYERYF. As DNA, the CDR3 is TGTGCCAGCAGCTTGGCTGCTTGGCAGGGCTACGAGCGGTACTTC. The chain carries TRBV5-1 and TRBJ2-7; perhaps TRBD1 as D (5 bases). Germline V CDR1 and CDR2: SGHRS, YFSETQ. CDR3 size: 15 residues.

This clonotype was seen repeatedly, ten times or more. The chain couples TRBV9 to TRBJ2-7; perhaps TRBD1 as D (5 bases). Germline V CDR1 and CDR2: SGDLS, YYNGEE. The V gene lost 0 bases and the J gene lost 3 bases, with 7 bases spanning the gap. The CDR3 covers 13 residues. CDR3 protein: CASSVGGSYEQYF. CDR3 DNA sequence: TGTGCCAGCAGCGTAGGGGGCAGCTACGAGCAGTACTTC. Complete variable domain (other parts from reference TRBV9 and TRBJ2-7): DSGVTQTPKHLITATGQRVTLRCSPRSGDLSVYWYQQSLDQGLQFLIQYYNGEERAKGNILERFSAQQFPDLHSELNLSSLELGDSALYFCASSVGGSYEQYFGPGTRLTVT.

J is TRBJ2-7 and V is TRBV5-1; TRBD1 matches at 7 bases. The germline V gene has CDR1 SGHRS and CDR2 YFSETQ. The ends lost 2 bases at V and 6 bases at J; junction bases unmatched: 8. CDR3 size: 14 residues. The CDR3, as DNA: TGCGCCAGCAGCTTCGCCGTACAGGGGACCGAGCAGTACTTC. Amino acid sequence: CASSFAVQGTEQYF.

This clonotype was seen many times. The CDR3, as DNA: TGTGCCAGCGCAAACCCTCCCGGGACTCGCAATCAGCCCCAGCATTTT. Translation: CASANPPGTRNQPQHF. The V and J genes are TRBV25-1 and TRBJ1-5; tentatively, D is TRBD1 (5 bases). Trimming cost V 8 bases and J 2 bases, with 19 bases left between them. CDR3 length equals 16 residues. The V gene's germline CDR1 is MGHDK and CDR2 SYGVNS.

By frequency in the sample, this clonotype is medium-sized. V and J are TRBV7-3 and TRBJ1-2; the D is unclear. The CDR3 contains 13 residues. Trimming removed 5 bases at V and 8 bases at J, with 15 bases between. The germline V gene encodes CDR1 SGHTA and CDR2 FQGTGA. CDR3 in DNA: TGTGCCAGCAGCCTCGACCCGGGGTACGGCTACACCTTC. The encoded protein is CASSLDPGYGYTF.

The CDR3 reads CSAWGEAPDTQYF. The CDR3 DNA reads TGCAGTGCTTGGGGGGAGGCGCCAGATACGCAGTATTTT. V and J are TRBV20-1 and TRBJ2-3; a possible D gene is TRBD2 (6 bases). Trimming left V 5 bases short and J 4 bases short, with 13 bases between. This CDR3 contains 13 residues. Germline-derived CDR1 and CDR2 are DFQATT and SNEGSKA (reference sequence).

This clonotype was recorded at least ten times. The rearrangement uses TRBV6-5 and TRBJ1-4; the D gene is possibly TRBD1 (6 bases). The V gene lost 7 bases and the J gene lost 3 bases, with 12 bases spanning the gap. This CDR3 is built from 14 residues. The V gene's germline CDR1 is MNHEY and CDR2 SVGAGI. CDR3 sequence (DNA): TGTGCCAGCAATAAAGGACAGCCTAATGAAAAACTGTTTTTT. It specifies CASNKGQPNEKLFF.

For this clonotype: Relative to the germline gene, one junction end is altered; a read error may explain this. CDR3 sequence: CTTSRQDRRDEKLFF. The CDR3 coding sequence is TGTACCACCAGCAGACAGGACAGGCGAGATGAAAAACTGTTTTTT. This chain joins TRBV15 and TRBJ1-4; 7 bases line up with TRBD1. The CDR3 has 15 residues. From germline, CDR1 is LNHNV and CDR2 YYDKDF (reference sequence). The whole variable domain, filled in from reference TRBV15 and TRBJ1-4, reads DAMVIQNPRYQVTQFGKPVTLSCSQTLNHNVMYWYQQKSSQAPKLLFHYYDKDFNNEADTPDNFQSRRPNTSFCFLDIRSPGLGDTAMYLCTTSRQDRRDEKLFFGSGTQLSVL.

This chain's CDR3 is CASSLGLYNEKLFF. The CDR3 region has the DNA TGTGCCAGCAGTCTCGGGTTATATAATGAAAAACTGTTTTTT. V usage is TRBV6-1 and J usage is TRBJ1-4; D gene ambiguous. The CDR3 runs 14 residues. Trimming took 5 bases from V and 4 from J, leaving 11 bases between them. The germline gives CDR1 MNHNS, CDR2 SASEGT.

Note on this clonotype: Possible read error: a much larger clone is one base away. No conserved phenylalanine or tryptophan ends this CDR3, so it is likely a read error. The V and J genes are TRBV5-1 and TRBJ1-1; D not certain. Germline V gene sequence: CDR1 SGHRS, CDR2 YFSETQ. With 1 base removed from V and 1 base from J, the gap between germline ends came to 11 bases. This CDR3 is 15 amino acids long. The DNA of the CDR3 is TGCGCCAGCAGCTTGCGGGGAGCGGGGAACACTGAAGCTTTCCTT. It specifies CASSLRGAGNTEAFL.

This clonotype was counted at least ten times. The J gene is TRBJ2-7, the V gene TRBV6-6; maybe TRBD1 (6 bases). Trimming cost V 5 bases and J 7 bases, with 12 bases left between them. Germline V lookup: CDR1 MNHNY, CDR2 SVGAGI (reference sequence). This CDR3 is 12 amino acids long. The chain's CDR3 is CASSRPGQEQYF. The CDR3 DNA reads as TGTGCCAGCAGTCGCCCCGGACAGGAGCAGTACTTC.

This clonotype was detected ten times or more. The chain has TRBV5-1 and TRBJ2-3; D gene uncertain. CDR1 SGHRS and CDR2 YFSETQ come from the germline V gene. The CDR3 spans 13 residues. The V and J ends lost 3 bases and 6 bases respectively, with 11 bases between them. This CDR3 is CASSSTIGDTQYF. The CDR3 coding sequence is TGCGCCAGCAGCTCCACCATCGGCGATACGCAGTATTTT.

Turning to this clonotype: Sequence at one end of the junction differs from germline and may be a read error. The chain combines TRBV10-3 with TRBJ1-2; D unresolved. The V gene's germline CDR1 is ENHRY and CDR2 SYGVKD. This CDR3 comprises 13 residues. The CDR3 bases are TGTGCCATCAGTCGGGAGGAGGACTACGGCTGCACCTTC. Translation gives CAISREEDYGCTF.

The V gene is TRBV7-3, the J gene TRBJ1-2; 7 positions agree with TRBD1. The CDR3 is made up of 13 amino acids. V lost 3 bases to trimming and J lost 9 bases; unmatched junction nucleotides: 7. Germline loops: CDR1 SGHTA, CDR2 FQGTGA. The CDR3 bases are TGTGCCAGCAGCTTGCGACAGGGAGATAGCTACACCTTC. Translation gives CASSLRQGDSYTF.

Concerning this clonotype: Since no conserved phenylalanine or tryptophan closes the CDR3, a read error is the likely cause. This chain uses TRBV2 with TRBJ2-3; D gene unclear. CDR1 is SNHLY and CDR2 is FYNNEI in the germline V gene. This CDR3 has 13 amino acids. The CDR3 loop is CASSEYPTDTQYS. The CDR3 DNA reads TGCGCCAGCAGTGAATATCCCACAGATACGCAGTATTCT.

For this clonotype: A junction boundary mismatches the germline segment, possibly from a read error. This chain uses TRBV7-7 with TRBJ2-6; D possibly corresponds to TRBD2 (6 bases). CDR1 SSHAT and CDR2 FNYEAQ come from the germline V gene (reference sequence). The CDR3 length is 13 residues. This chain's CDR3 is CASSSPGGKVLTF. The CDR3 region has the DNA TGTGCTAGCAGCTCCCCGGGCGGGAAGGTCCTGACTTTC.

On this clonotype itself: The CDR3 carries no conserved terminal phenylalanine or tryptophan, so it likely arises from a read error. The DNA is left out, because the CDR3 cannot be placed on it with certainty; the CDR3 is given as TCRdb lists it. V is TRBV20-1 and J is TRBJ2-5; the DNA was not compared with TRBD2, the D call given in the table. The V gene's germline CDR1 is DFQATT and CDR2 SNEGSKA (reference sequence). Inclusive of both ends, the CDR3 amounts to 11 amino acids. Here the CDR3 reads CSARDKGLGYY.

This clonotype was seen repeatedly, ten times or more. CDR3 in amino acids: CSAYPRDSTSYEQYF. As DNA, the CDR3 is TGCAGTGCTTACCCAAGGGACAGCACATCCTACGAGCAGTACTTC. The rearrangement uses TRBV20-1 and TRBJ2-7, with 7 bases aligning to TRBD1. Unmatched junction bases numbered 11, after V lost 5 bases and J lost 1 base. The germline CDR1 and CDR2 sequences are DFQATT and SNEGSKA (reference sequence). This CDR3 region has 15 residues.

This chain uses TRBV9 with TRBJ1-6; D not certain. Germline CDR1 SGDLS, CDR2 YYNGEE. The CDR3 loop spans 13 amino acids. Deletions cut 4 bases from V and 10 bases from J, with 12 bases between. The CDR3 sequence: CASSLGSGSPLHF. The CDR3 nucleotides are TGTGCCAGCAGCTTAGGGTCGGGCTCACCCCTCCACTTT.

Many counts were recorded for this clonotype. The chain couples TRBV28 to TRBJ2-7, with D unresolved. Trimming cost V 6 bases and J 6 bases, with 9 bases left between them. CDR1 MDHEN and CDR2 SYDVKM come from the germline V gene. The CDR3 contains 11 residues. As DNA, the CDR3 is TGTGCCAGCAGCCCTTCTATCGAGCAGTACTTC. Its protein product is CASSPSIEQYF.